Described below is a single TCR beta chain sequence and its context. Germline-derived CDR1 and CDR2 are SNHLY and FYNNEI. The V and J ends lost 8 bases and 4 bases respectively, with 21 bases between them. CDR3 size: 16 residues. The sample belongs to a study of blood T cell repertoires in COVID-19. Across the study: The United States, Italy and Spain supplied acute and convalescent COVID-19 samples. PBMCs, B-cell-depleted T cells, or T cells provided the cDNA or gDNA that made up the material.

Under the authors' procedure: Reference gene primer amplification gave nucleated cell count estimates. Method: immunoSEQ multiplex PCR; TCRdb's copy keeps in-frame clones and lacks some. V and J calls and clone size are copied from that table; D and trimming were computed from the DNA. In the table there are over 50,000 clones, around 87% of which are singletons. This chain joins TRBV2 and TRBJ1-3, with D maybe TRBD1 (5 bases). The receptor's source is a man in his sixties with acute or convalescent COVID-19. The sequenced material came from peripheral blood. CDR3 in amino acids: CASPEEGGSGGNTIYF. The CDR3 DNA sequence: TGTGCCAGCCCCGAGGAGGGAGGGTCAGGGGGAAACACCATATATTTT.